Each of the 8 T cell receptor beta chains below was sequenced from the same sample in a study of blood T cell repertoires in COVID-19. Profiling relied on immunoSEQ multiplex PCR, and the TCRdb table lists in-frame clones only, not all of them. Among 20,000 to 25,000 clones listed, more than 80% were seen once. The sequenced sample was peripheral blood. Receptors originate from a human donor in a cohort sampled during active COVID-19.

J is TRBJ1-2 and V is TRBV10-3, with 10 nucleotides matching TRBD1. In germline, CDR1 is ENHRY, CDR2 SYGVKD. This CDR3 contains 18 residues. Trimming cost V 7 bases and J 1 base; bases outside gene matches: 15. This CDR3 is CAINPTQGQGQFNYGYTF. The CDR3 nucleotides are TGTGCCATCAATCCCACACAGGGACAGGGGCAATTTAACTATGGCTACACCTTC.

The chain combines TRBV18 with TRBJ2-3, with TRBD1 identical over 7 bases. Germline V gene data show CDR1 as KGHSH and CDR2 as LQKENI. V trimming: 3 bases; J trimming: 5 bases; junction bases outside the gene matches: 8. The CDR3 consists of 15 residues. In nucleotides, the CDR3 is TGTGCCAGCTCACCGCGTGACAGGGCAAGAGATACGCAGTATTTT. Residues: CASSPRDRARDTQYF.

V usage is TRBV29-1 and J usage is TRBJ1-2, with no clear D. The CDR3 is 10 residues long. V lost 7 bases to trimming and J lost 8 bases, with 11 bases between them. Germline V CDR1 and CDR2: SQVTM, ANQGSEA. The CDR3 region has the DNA TGCAGCGCCCTAAATTCCGGCTACACCTTC. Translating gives CSALNSGYTF.

In DNA, the CDR3 is TGCAGCGCTCGCGATTCCGGGGCCAACGTCCTGACTTTC. Translating gives CSARDSGANVLTF. The chain has TRBV29-1 and TRBJ2-6; no definite D call. Germline V gene data show CDR1 as SQVTM and CDR2 as ANQGSEA. V gave up 7 bases and J gave up 4 bases, with 11 bases separating them. This CDR3 is 13 amino acids long.

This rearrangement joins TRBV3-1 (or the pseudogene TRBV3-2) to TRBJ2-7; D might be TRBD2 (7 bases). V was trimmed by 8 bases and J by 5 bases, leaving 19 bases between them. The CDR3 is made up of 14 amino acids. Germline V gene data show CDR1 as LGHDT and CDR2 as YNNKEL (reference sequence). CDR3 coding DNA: TGTGCCAGCCAAGTCCTGGGGGGGCTCGACGAGCAGTACTTC. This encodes CASQVLGGLDEQYF.

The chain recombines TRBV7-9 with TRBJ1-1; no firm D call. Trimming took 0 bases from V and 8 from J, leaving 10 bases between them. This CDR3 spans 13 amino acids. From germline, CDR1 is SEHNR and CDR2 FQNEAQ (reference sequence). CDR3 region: CASSLAPPREAFF. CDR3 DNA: TGTGCCAGCAGCTTAGCTCCCCCTAGGGAAGCTTTCTTT.

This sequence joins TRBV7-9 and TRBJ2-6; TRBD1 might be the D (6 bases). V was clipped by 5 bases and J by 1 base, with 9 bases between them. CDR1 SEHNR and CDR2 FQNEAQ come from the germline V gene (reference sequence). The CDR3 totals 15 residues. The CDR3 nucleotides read TGTGCCAGCAGCCGCAGGGGTTCTGGGGCCAACGTCCTGACTTTC. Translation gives CASSRRGSGANVLTF.

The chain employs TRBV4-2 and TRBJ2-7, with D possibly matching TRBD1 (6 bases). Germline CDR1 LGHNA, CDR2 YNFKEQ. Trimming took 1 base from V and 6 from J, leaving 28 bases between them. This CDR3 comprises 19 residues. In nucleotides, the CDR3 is TGTGCCAGCAGCCAAGTCCAGGGGCTTGGGGGCTACAATCCCTCCGAGCAGTACTTC. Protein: CASSQVQGLGGYNPSEQYF.